This T cell receptor beta chain was identified during a study of post-analysis software for immune sequencing data. Across the study: Courses of disease covered relapsing-remitting, secondary progressive and progressive-relapsing multiple sclerosis. Findings and caveats of the study: Significantly decreased normalized Chao1 diversity was recorded for multiple sclerosis patients relative to controls.

Points on this clonotype: Its antigen is as yet unknown.

Prepared TCR beta cDNA libraries contained unique molecular identifiers. Input of about 0.95 to 10 million T cells yielded roughly 530,000 cDNA molecules. TCRdb independently ran MiXCR on the PCR reads; one entry per CDR3 protein. The data show some 690,000 distinct CDR3 sequences, roughly three fifths seen once. Sequencing was carried out using blood. The receptor was isolated from a girl aged 2-9 years with multiple sclerosis.

CDR3 in amino acids: CSALQLGEQFF. The CDR3 DNA follows: TGCAGTGCTCTTCAACTTGGTGAGCAGTTCTTC. The V call is TRBV20-1, the J call TRBJ2-1; D gene uncertain. CDR1 DFQATT and CDR2 SNEGSKA come from the germline V gene (reference sequence). There are 11 residues in the CDR3. Trimming took off 5 bases at V and 9 bases at J, with 11 bases between the two ends.